Listed here are 21 T cell receptor beta chains from one sample, sequenced in a study of low-dose radiotherapy and immunotherapy resistance in tumors (dated by TCRdb to the early 2020s). The sample's time point label, decoded: before trial treatment. Sequenced on an Illumina HiSeq 2500. Superscript III and a set of TRAV- and TRBV-specific primers were used to synthesize first-strand cDNA, so that both TCRalpha and TCRbeta chains were covered. TCRs were amplified with Phusion for 20 to 25 PCR cycles, with a constant-region primer paired with the adapter attached to the V primers. The raw public reads went through TCRdb reprocessing: fastp at Q25, MiXCR clone calling, in-frame beta chains kept. Every distinct CDR3 protein forms one entry, paired with its most common genes and DNA. In all, the sample holds roughly 76,000 distinct CDR3 sequences, and approximately 17% of those were seen once. In total, the top ten clones hold about 5.5% of the sample.

The specimen was PBMCs, collected before treatment. The source of these receptors is a male donor with prostate cancer.

This clonotype showed up many times. The rearrangement joins TRBV12-3 or TRBV12-4 to TRBJ2-2, with 12 bases fitting TRBD2. The CDR3 covers 17 residues. V dropped 8 bases and J dropped 0; count of bases not matched to a gene: 7. CDR3 protein: CASGKTSGGPNTGELFF. DNA of the CDR3: TGTGCCAGCGGGAAGACTAGCGGGGGTCCGAACACCGGGGAGCTGTTTTTT.

This clonotype was counted a few times. V and J are TRBV5-6 and TRBJ2-7, with 7 bases identical to TRBD1. The CDR3 has 16 amino acids. The germline gives CDR1 SGHDT, CDR2 YYEEEE. V lost 0 bases to trimming and J lost 3 bases; unmatched junction nucleotides: 9. The CDR3 here is CASSLGDRALYYEQYF. The CDR3 DNA is TGTGCCAGCAGCTTGGGTGACAGGGCGCTATACTACGAGCAGTACTTC.

This clonotype came up many times. CDR3 protein: CASSPQEGPEGRFTDTQYF. CDR3 DNA: TGTGCCAGCAGCCCACAAGAGGGGCCCGAGGGACGATTTACAGATACGCAGTATTTT. The V and J genes are TRBV3-1 and TRBJ2-3; D tentatively fits TRBD1 or TRBD2 (5 bases each). The CDR3 loop spans 19 amino acids. CDR1 is LGHDT and CDR2 is YNNKEL in the germline V gene (reference sequence). Trimming took off 4 bases at V and 3 bases at J, with 26 bases between the two ends.

In its sample, this clonotype was seen a few times. The rearrangement links TRBV30 to TRBJ1-5; 7 bases align to TRBD1. Germline trimming cut 3 bases from V and 2 bases from J; bases unmatched to any gene: 7. This CDR3 has 15 residues. CDR1 and CDR2 (germline): GTSNPN, SVGIG (reference sequence). The DNA for the CDR3 is TGTGCCTGGAGGAGACAGGGAACGGGCAATCAGCCCCAGCATTTT. Protein: CAWRRQGTGNQPQHF.

The sample holds many counts of this clonotype. The CDR3 loop is CASRDRGGTANYGYTF. As DNA, the CDR3 is TGTGCCAGCCGCGACAGGGGGGGCACAGCTAACTATGGCTACACCTTC. The genes are TRBV6-1 and TRBJ1-2; the match to TRBD1 covers 9 bases. Losses at the gene ends were 8 bases for V and 0 bases for J; bases not matched to a gene: 10. Per germline, CDR1 MNHNS and CDR2 SASEGT. CDR3 length: 16 amino acids.

The chain couples TRBV13 to TRBJ2-1; TRBD2 agrees at 8 bases. CDR1 is PRHDT, CDR2 FYEKMQ, per germline (reference sequence). This CDR3 comprises 15 residues. With V trimmed by 5 bases and J by 5 bases, 8 bases remained unmatched. CDR3 sequence (DNA): TGTGCCAGCAGCCCGGAGCGGGGGCCCAACAATGAGCAGTTCTTC. As protein: CASSPERGPNNEQFF.

This clonotype showed up many times. The chain joins TRBV5-4 to TRBJ2-1; D is ambiguous. Trimming pared 2 bases from V and 4 bases from J, leaving 13 bases between. CDR1 and CDR2 (germline): SGHNT, YYREEE (reference sequence). The CDR3 covers 15 residues. The CDR3 region has the DNA TGTGCCAGCAGCTTCAATATAATCGGGTACAATGAGCAGTTCTTC. This codes for CASSFNIIGYNEQFF. Together with reference TRBV5-4 and TRBJ2-1, the CDR3 gives the full variable domain: ETGVTQSPTHLIKTRGQQVTLRCSSQSGHNTVSWYQQALGQGPQFIFQYYREEENGRGNFPPRFSGLQFPNYSSELNVNALELDDSALYLCASSFNIIGYNEQFFGPGTRLTVL.

This chain uses TRBV30 with TRBJ2-2, with 11 bases that match TRBD1. Trimming at V came to 5 bases and at J to 3 bases, leaving 8 bases not matched to a gene. Germline CDR1 GTSNPN, CDR2 SVGIG (reference sequence). The CDR3 consists of 16 residues. The CDR3 sequence: CAWGTGTGGDTGELFF. The CDR3, as DNA: TGTGCCTGGGGAACCGGGACAGGGGGGGACACCGGGGAGCTGTTTTTT. Complete variable domain (other parts from reference TRBV30 and TRBJ2-2): SQTIHQWPATLVQPVGSPLSLECTVEGTSNPNLYWYRQAAGRGLQLLFYSVGIGQISSEVPQNLSASRPQDRQFILSSKKLLLSDSGFYLCAWGTGTGGDTGELFFGEGSRLTVL.

This clonotype showed up many times. The chain has TRBV4-3 and TRBJ1-2; TRBD1 matches at 7 bases. With V trimmed by 3 bases and J by 0 bases, 7 bases remained unmatched. Germline V gene data show CDR1 as LGHNA and CDR2 as YSLEER. The CDR3 loop spans 16 amino acids. The CDR3 loop is CASSQAFGTANYGYTF. As DNA, the CDR3 is TGCGCCAGCAGCCAGGCTTTTGGGACAGCTAACTATGGCTACACCTTC.

The sample holds many counts of this clonotype. The rearrangement joins TRBV6-2 or TRBV6-3 to TRBJ2-3; D ambiguous. The V end lost 5 bases, the J end lost 2 bases, and 17 bases lay between the germline ends. Looked up from germline, CDR1 is MNHEY and CDR2 is SVGEGT. The CDR3 covers 16 residues. The CDR3 nucleotides are TGTGCCAGCAGTCGAACCATAGTATCGCCCACAGATACGCAGTATTTT. This gives the protein CASSRTIVSPTDTQYF.

This clonotype was picked up many times. The chain links TRBV4-1 to TRBJ2-2; TRBD1 matches at 7 bases. V trimming: 8 bases; J trimming: 2 bases; junction bases outside the gene matches: 2. This CDR3 region has 13 residues. The V gene's germline CDR1 is MGHRA and CDR2 YSYEKL. In DNA form, the CDR3 reads TGCGCCAGCGGACAGGATAACACCGGGGAGCTGTTTTTT. The encoded protein is CASGQDNTGELFF.

This clonotype showed up just a few times. The chain couples TRBV27 to TRBJ2-5; a weak D match, TRBD2 (6 bases). This CDR3 comprises 12 residues. The V gene's germline CDR1 is MNHEY and CDR2 SMNVEV (reference sequence). V lost 6 bases, J lost 4 bases, and 9 bases lay in between. This chain's CDR3 is CASSAGGETQYF. DNA for the CDR3: TGTGCCAGCAGCGCCGGGGGAGAGACCCAGTACTTC.

This clonotype was detected many times. The chain combines TRBV7-9 with TRBJ2-7, with 8 bases matching TRBD1. Trimming cost V 5 bases and J 7 bases; bases outside gene matches: 13. The V gene's germline CDR1 is SEHNR and CDR2 FQNEAQ (reference sequence). The CDR3 has 15 amino acids. This CDR3 reads CASSATGAATREQYF. The CDR3 DNA is TGTGCCAGCAGCGCGACAGGGGCGGCTACCCGAGAGCAGTACTTC.

This clonotype appeared many times. V and J are TRBV12-3 or TRBV12-4 and TRBJ1-1, with a tentative D call TRBD1 (5 bases). V was clipped by 6 bases and J by 2 bases, with 16 bases between them. This CDR3 spans 15 amino acids. The CDR3 DNA reads TGTGCCAGCAGCCCTAGACAGTTAAGCAACACTGAAGCTTTCTTT. Translated: CASSPRQLSNTEAFF.

In its sample, this clonotype was seen many times. The rearrangement uses TRBV6-8 and TRBJ2-1; the D gene is possibly TRBD1 (6 bases). Trimming shortened V by 6 bases and J by 4 bases, and 7 bases separated the two germline ends. CDR1 and CDR2 (germline): MNHGY, SAAAGT. The CDR3 covers 12 residues. CDR3 DNA: TGTGCCAGCAGGGACAGATACAATGAGCAGTTCTTC. Amino acid sequence: CASRDRYNEQFF.

This clonotype showed up many times. The chain recombines TRBV7-2 with TRBJ2-2, with D unresolved. V was shortened by 0 bases and J by 3 bases, with 5 bases between the two germline ends. The CDR3 length is 14 residues. CDR1 and CDR2 from the germline V gene are SGHTA and FQGNSA. CDR3 in amino acids: CASSLAYDTGELFF. In nucleotides, the CDR3 is TGTGCCAGCAGCTTAGCGTACGACACCGGGGAGCTGTTTTTT. Complete variable domain (other parts from reference TRBV7-2 and TRBJ2-2): GAGVSQSPSNKVTEKGKDVELRCDPISGHTALYWYRQSLGQGLEFLIYFQGNSAPDKSGLPSDRFSAERTGGSVSTLTIQRTQQEDSAVYLCASSLAYDTGELFFGEGSRLTVL.

This clonotype showed up many times. The rearrangement links TRBV5-1 to TRBJ2-7; TRBD1 matches at 8 bases. Germline trimming cut 5 bases from V and 3 bases from J; bases unmatched to any gene: 7. The V gene's germline CDR1 is SGHRS and CDR2 YFSETQ. The CDR3 contains 14 residues. The chain's CDR3 is CASRPMTGDYEQYF. In DNA, the CDR3 is TGCGCCAGCAGACCGATGACAGGGGACTACGAGCAGTACTTC. Looking up the rest from reference TRBV5-1 and TRBJ2-7 gives the full variable domain: KAGVTQTPRYLIKTRGQQVTLSCSPISGHRSVSWYQQTPGQGLQFLFEYFSETQRNKGNFPGRFSGRQFSNSRSEMNVSTLELGDSALYLCASRPMTGDYEQYFGPGTRLTVT.

There are many counts of this clonotype. The chain links TRBV29-1 to TRBJ2-1; 7 bases are a match to TRBD1. This CDR3 is built from 14 residues. The J segment lost 2 bases and the V segment lost 7 bases, leaving 8 bases of the junction unmatched. The germline V gene has CDR1 SQVTM and CDR2 ANQGSEA. The chain's CDR3 is CSGKGQPPYNEQFF. The CDR3 bases are TGCAGCGGGAAGGGACAGCCCCCCTACAATGAGCAGTTCTTC.

This clonotype has just one count. A single base is all that separates this from a far larger clone, so a read error is likely. The rearrangement joins TRBV2 to TRBJ2-7; 8 bases fit TRBD2. CDR1 and CDR2 (germline): SNHLY, FYNNEI. Trimming took 8 bases from V and 7 from J; bases not matched to a gene: 16. The CDR3 is 15 amino acids. CDR3 in DNA: TGTGCCAGCTCCCTGCGGGAGGCCCATTACAGTGAGCAGTACTTC. It specifies CASSLREAHYSEQYF.

This clonotype has ten or more counts. V and J are TRBV28 and TRBJ1-2; D uncertain. Germline lookup yields CDR1 MDHEN and CDR2 SYDVKM. The CDR3 sequence is 13 residues long. The V gene lost 7 bases and the J gene lost 1 base, with 10 bases spanning the gap. DNA for the CDR3: TGTGCCAGCAATACGAGGATTAACTATGGCTACACCTTC. Its translation is CASNTRINYGYTF.

This clonotype was detected many times. The chain employs TRBV20-1 and TRBJ1-4, with a tentative D call TRBD1 (5 bases). This CDR3 is 15 amino acids long. Trimming shortened V by 3 bases and J by 0 bases, and 11 bases separated the two germline ends. The germline V gene encodes CDR1 DFQATT and CDR2 SNEGSKA (reference sequence). DNA of the CDR3: TGCAGTGCTAGCAGGGAGTCTGCAACTAATGAAAAACTGTTTTTT. Its protein is CSASRESATNEKLFF.